This TCR beta chain originates from a study of CD8 T cells in ankylosing spondylitis. Study-wide findings and caveats: There were earlier reports of some motif variants in reactive arthritis synovial fluid and blood. A TCR beta motif of 8 or 9 highly homologous variants appeared characteristic of ankylosing spondylitis blood. Disease-associated clonotypes exhibited CD8+ identity and were relatively infrequent in peripheral blood.

Trimming cost V 0 bases and J 1 base, with 6 bases left between them. Germline values: CDR1 SGHRS, CDR2 YFSETQ. The length of the CDR3 is 14 residues. This clonotype occurred many times. The antigen is unknown. Quantitative 5'-RACE with molecular barcodes was used to make the TCR beta libraries. MiXCR, run by TCRdb on the 5' RACE reads, gives a single entry per CDR3 protein. The sample includes around 220,000 distinct CDR3 sequences, more than 9% of them seen just once. The source is a male donor with ankylosing spondylitis or in good health (not recorded which). The sequenced sample was blood, either unsorted or a sorted T cell fraction (not recorded which). The chain employs TRBV5-1 and TRBJ2-3; no clear D. CDR3: CASSLVEGTDTQYF. In DNA form, the CDR3 reads TGCGCCAGCAGCTTGGTTGAAGGCACAGATACGCAGTATTTT.